The entry that follows covers one T cell receptor (beta chain) sequence. Assay used: immunoSEQ multiplex PCR; TCRdb lists only in-frame clones, some missing. In the table there are under 200,000 clones, approximately 94% of which are singletons. This record comes from a study of control samples from healthy donors and cancer patients. Deletions cut 10 bases from V and 4 bases from J, with 19 bases between. Looked up from germline, CDR1 is MNHEY and CDR2 is SVGAGI. This CDR3 has 15 amino acids. What was sequenced was blood. This receptor was taken from a woman between 35 and 50 years old in good health. The chain recombines TRBV6-5 with TRBJ2-2, with a weak D call TRBD2 (7 bases). The CDR3 DNA follows: TGTGCCACCAGCGCTTTCGGGGGGCGCACCGGGGAGCTGTTTTTT. Translating gives CATSAFGGRTGELFF.